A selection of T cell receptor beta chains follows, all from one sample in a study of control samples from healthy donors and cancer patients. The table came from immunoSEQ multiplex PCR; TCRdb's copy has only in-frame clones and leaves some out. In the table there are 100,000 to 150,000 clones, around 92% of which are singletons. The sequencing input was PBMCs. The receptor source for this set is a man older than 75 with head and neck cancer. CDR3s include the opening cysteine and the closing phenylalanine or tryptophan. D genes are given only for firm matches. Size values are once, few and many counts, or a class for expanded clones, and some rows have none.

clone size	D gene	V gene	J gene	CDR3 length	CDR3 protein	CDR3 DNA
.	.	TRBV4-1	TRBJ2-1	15	CASSQVIGSPNEQFF	TGCGCCAGCAGCCAAGTCATCGGGAGTCCGAATGAGCAGTTCTTC
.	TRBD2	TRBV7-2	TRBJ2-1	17	CASSLGKSREGYNEQFF	TGTGCCAGCAGCTTAGGGAAATCGCGGGAGGGCTACAATGAGCAGTTCTTC
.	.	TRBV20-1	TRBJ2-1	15	CSASILGGPYNEQFF	TGCAGTGCTAGTATTTTGGGGGGCCCCTACAATGAGCAGTTCTTC
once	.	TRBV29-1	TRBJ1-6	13	CSALTGYNSPLHF	TGCAGCGCTTTGACGGGGTATAATTCACCCCTCCACTTT
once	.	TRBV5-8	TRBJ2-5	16	CASSPRSGRQVETQYF	TGTGCCAGCAGCCCCCGGAGCGGGCGGCAGGTAGAGACCCAGTACTTC
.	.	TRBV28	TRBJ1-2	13	CASSLTGWYGYTF	TGTGCCAGCAGTCTCACAGGGTGGTATGGCTACACCTTC
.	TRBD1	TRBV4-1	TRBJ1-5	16	CASSQATGLKNQPQHF	TGCGCCAGCAGCCAAGCGACAGGGCTGAAGAATCAGCCCCAGCATTTT
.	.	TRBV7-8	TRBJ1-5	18	CASSLSLGVGRSNQPQHF	TGTGCCAGCAGCTTATCCCTCGGGGTTGGTCGTAGCAATCAGCCCCAGCATTTT
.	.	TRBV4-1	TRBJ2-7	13	CASGRDATYEQYF	TGCGCCAGCGGAAGGGACGCCACCTACGAGCAGTACTTC
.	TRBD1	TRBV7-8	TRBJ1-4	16	CASSPDRGQGNEKLFF	TGTGCCAGCAGCCCCGACAGGGGGCAGGGTAATGAAAAACTGTTTTTT
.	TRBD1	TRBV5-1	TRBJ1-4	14	CASSSRTGGKELFF	TGCGCCAGCAGCTCCCGGACAGGGGGTAAAGAACTGTTTTTT
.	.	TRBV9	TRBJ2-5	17	CASSVAAVGFNPETQYF	TGTGCCAGCAGCGTAGCAGCCGTAGGCTTTAATCCGGAGACCCAGTACTTC
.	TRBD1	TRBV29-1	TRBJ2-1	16	CSVDGTGQGTNNEQFF	TGCAGCGTTGATGGGACCGGACAGGGGACAAACAATGAGCAGTTCTTC
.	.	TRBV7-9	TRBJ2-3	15	CASSLGQSSTDTQYF	TGTGCCAGCAGCTTAGGACAGTCTAGCACAGATACGCAGTATTTT
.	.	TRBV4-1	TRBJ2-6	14	CASSQEPGANVLTF	TGCGCCAGCAGCCAAGAACCTGGGGCCAACGTCCTGACTTTC
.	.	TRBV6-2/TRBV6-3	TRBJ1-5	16	CASSWVGVEGNQPQHF	TGTGCCAGCAGTTGGGTCGGGGTCGAAGGCAATCAGCCCCAGCATTTT
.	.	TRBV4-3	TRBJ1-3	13	CASSPTAGNTIYF	TGCGCCAGCAGCCCGACAGCTGGAAACACCATATATTTT
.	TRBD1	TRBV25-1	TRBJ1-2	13	CASSEDRGGGYTF	TGTGCCAGCAGTGAGGACAGGGGAGGCGGCTACACCTTC
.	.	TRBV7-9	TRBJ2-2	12	CASSTSGSGAFF	TGTGCCAGCAGCACAAGCGGGTCCGGGGCGTTTTTT
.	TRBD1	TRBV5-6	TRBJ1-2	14	CASSYPGQLISYTF	TGTGCCAGCAGCTATCCGGGACAGTTGATTAGCTACACCTTC
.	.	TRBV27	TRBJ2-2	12	CASRAGTGELFF	TGTGCCAGTAGGGCGGGGACCGGGGAGCTGTTTTTT
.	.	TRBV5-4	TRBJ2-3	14	CASSLARDTDTQYF	TGTGCCAGCAGCTTGGCAAGGGACACAGATACGCAGTATTTT
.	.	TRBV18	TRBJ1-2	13	CASSPQESPKGTF	TGTGCCAGCTCACCACAGGAATCCCCTAAGGGCACCTTC
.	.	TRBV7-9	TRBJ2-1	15	CASSPRTASYNEQFF	TGTGCCAGCAGCCCCCGGACTGCTTCCTACAATGAGCAGTTCTTC
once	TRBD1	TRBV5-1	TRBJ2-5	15	CASSPRTGLQETQYF	TGCGCCAGCAGCCCCCGGACAGGGCTTCAAGAGACCCAGTACTTC
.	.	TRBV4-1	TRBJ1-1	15	CASSQEVSVNTEAFF	TGCGCCAGCAGCCAAGAAGTATCGGTGAACACTGAAGCTTTCTTT
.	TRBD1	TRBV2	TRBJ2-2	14	CASSYTGVAGELFF	TGTGCCAGCAGTTATACAGGGGTCGCCGGGGAGCTGTTTTTT
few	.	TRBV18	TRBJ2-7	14	CASSPSGQGTEQYF	TGTGCCAGCTCACCTTCGGGACAAGGCACCGAGCAGTACTTC
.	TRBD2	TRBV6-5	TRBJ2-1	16	CASSYSSSGTPHEQFF	TGTGCCAGCAGTTACTCATCTAGCGGGACCCCACATGAGCAGTTCTTC